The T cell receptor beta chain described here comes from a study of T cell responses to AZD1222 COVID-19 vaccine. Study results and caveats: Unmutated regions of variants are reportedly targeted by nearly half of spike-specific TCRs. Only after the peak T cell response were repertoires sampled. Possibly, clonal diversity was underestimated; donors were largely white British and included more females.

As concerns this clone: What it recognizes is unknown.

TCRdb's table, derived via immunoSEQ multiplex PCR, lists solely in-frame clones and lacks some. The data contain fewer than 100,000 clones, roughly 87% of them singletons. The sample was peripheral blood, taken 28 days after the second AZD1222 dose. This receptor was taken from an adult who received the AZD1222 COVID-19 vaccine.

DNA for the CDR3: TGCGCCAGCACCGCGCCCTCTGGGGGAGAACTAAGTCTCACTAATGAAAAACTGTTTTTT. This sequence encodes CASTAPSGGELSLTNEKLFF. V and J are TRBV23-1 and TRBJ1-4; a possible D gene is TRBD1 (5 bases). TRBV23-1 belongs to the ORF category, with a function that is uncertain. The CDR3 runs 20 residues. V was clipped by 7 bases and J by 2 bases, with 29 bases between them.